This TCR beta chain emerged from a study of blood T cell repertoires in COVID-19. The overall study: The study drew acute and convalescent COVID-19 samples from the United States, Italy and Spain.

Method: immunoSEQ multiplex PCR; TCRdb's copy keeps in-frame clones and lacks some. Of over 150,000 clones listed, more than 75% are singletons. V lost 0 bases and J 5 bases, leaving 17 bases between the germline ends. This CDR3 comprises 16 residues. Per the germline V gene, CDR1 is SGHVS and CDR2 is FNYEAQ. The source is a woman between 65 and 79 years old with COVID-19, enrolled during active disease. The rearrangement uses TRBV7-6 and TRBJ2-7; D is perhaps TRBD1 (5 bases). Specimen: peripheral blood. As DNA, the CDR3 is TGTGCCAGCAGCTTAGCCTTCGACAGCTACCAAAACGAGCAGTACTTC. Translation gives CASSLAFDSYQNEQYF.